Presented here are 7 T cell receptor beta chains from one specimen sequenced in a study of CD8 T cells in Susac syndrome. RNA was extracted with the RNeasy kit, and a quantity of about 0.45 to 1 ug was reverse transcribed using random hexamers. Using its own MiXCR run on the immunoSEQ multiplex PCR reads, TCRdb lists one record per CDR3 protein. The sample comprises some 130,000 distinct CDR3 sequences, roughly 94% of which are singletons, and roughly 0.2% rests with the top ten. The specimen was CD8+ T cells from PBMCs. The receptors derive from a human donor with Susac syndrome.

The chain uses TRBV20-1 and TRBJ1-1; tentative D call: TRBD1 (6 bases). Looked up from germline, CDR1 is DFQATT and CDR2 is SNEGSKA (reference sequence). The germline V and J ends were trimmed by 1 base and 5 bases, with 11 bases remaining between them. The CDR3 runs 13 residues. The CDR3 bases are TGCAGTGCTAGAGTCAGGGGAGGTACTGAAGCTTTCTTT. This codes for CSARVRGGTEAFF.

The chain couples TRBV14 to TRBJ1-2; tentative D call: TRBD1 (6 bases). Trimming took 4 bases from V and 4 from J, leaving 16 bases between them. The CDR3 length is 15 residues. Germline-derived CDR1 and CDR2 are SGHDN and FVKESK. In DNA form, the CDR3 reads TGTGCCAGCAGCCCCTATGCGGGGGCGATCTATGGCTACACCTTC. Translation gives CASSPYAGAIYGYTF.

The chain couples TRBV4-1 to TRBJ2-2, with D unclear. Trimming left V 0 bases short and J 5 bases short, with 13 bases between. CDR1 and CDR2 (germline): MGHRA, YSYEKL. The CDR3 consists of 16 residues. The CDR3 DNA reads as TGCGCCAGCAGCCAAGATTGGGCCCTGGGAACCGGGGAGCTGTTTTTT. Translating gives CASSQDWALGTGELFF.

The V call is TRBV7-9, the J call TRBJ2-7; no reliable D call. V was clipped by 5 bases and J by 2 bases, with 13 bases between them. The germline V gene encodes CDR1 SEHNR and CDR2 FQNEAQ (reference sequence). The CDR3 extends over 14 amino acids. CDR3 region: CASSPVAETYEQYF. As DNA, the CDR3 is TGTGCCAGCAGCCCTGTGGCGGAAACCTACGAGCAGTACTTC.

To note about this clonotype: Germline and junction disagree at one end, which may indicate a read error. The chain employs TRBV4-1 and TRBJ1-4; tentatively, D is TRBD1 (5 bases). This CDR3 comprises 14 residues. Germline V gene sequence: CDR1 MGHRA, CDR2 YSYEKL. The CDR3 reads CASTQVGDSLKLFF. The CDR3 DNA is TGCGCCAGCACCCAAGTCGGCGACAGTTTGAAACTGTTTTTT.

The gene calls are TRBV20-1 and TRBJ2-1, with 7 bases identical to TRBD2. The CDR3 contains 17 residues. CDR1 and CDR2 (germline): DFQATT, SNEGSKA (reference sequence). V gave up 5 bases and J gave up 3 bases; unmatched junction bases: 16. CDR3 region: CSAYPGEGLRSYNEQFF. As DNA, the CDR3 is TGCAGTGCTTATCCCGGGGAGGGACTCCGCAGCTACAATGAGCAGTTCTTC.

The V gene is TRBV30, the J gene TRBJ2-1, with D perhaps matching TRBD2 (5 bases). Deletions cut 3 bases from V and 10 bases from J, with 13 bases between. The CDR3 runs 12 residues. The germline gives CDR1 GTSNPN, CDR2 SVGIG (reference sequence). CDR3 sequence (DNA): TGTGCCTGGAGGGATGACTACCCGGAGCAGTTCTTC. It yields the protein CAWRDDYPEQFF.